A selection of T cell receptor beta chains follows, all from one sample in a study of identifying expanded T cells in peripheral blood. TCRdb's table, derived via immunoSEQ multiplex PCR, lists solely in-frame clones and lacks some. The sample has around 94,000 clones; around 89% are singletons. The specimen was blood. The source is a person aged 18 to 75 in good health. Both conserved end residues are part of each CDR3. The D gene is left open where the match is weak. The size entry is marked missing in some rows and otherwise reads once, few, many or a size class.

>TRBJ2-4|TRBV19|-|once
TGTGCCAGTAGCCGTGGGGTTTCCAAAAACATTCAGTACTTC
CASSRGVSKNIQYF
>TRBJ2-7|TRBV7-9|-|-
TGTGCCAGCAGCTTAAGCTACGAGCAGTACTTC
CASSLSYEQYF
>TRBJ1-3|TRBV30|TRBD1|-
TGTGCCTGGAGAGGGACAGGGGCTGGAAACACCATATATTTT
CAWRGTGAGNTIYF
>TRBJ2-3|TRBV15|-|-
TGTGCCACCAGCAGAGATCGATGGGGAGGTACGCAGTATTTT
CATSRDRWGGTQYF
>TRBJ2-3|TRBV7-2|-|-
TGTGCCAGCAGCTTCTTGGGAATCGGTAGCACAGATACGCAGTATTTT
CASSFLGIGSTDTQYF
>TRBJ2-5|TRBV27|TRBD1|-
TGTGCCAGCAGACTATCCCCGGGACAGGGGCAGACCCAGTACTTC
CASRLSPGQGQTQYF
>TRBJ2-1|TRBV7-3|TRBD2|-
TGTGCCAGCAGCTTCGGGCTAGCGGGAATCGATGAGCAGTTCTTC
CASSFGLAGIDEQFF
>TRBJ2-2|TRBV9|-|-
TGTGCCAGCAGCCCCGGGTTACCCCCCACCGGGGAGCTGTTTTTT
CASSPGLPPTGELFF
>TRBJ2-6|TRBV14|-|once
TGTGCCAGCAGCCAAGTACGGTTCTCTGGGGCCAACGTCCTGACTTTC
CASSQVRFSGANVLTF
>TRBJ2-2|TRBV7-8|-|-
TGTGCCAGCAGCCGAAACTCAGGGTTAAACACCGGGGAGCTGTTTTTT
CASSRNSGLNTGELFF
>TRBJ2-2|TRBV5-1|-|-
TGCGCCAGCAGCTTGGGTCCGGACCTACCAGCGTGGGCCGGGGAGCTGTTTTTT
CASSLGPDLPAWAGELFF
>TRBJ2-5|TRBV5-4|TRBD2|-
TGTGCCAGCAGCCCTCAAGTTGTCCGGACTAGCGGGCTCCAAGAGACCCAGTACTTC
CASSPQVVRTSGLQETQYF
>TRBJ2-5|TRBV18|-|once
TGTGCCAGCTCACCAGACGGAGAGACCCAGTACTTC
CASSPDGETQYF
>TRBJ2-7|TRBV6-5|-|-
TGTGCCAGCAGTTACTCGAGACGGGAGCACGAGCAGTACTTC
CASSYSRREHEQYF
>TRBJ2-7|TRBV11-1|-|-
TGTGCCAGCAGCTATGAGGCTTACGAGCAGTACTTC
CASSYEAYEQYF
>TRBJ2-1|TRBV5-1|TRBD2|-
TGCGCCAGCAGCTTAGCGGGAGGGGTTGGTGAGCAGTTCTTC
CASSLAGGVGEQFF
>TRBJ1-6|TRBV30|-|once
TGTGCCTGGAGTACAGGTTACAATTCACCCCTCCACTTT
CAWSTGYNSPLHF
>TRBJ2-3|TRBV9|TRBD2|-
TGTGCCAGCAGCCCTACTGGCGGGAGGCCAGATACGCAGTATTTT
CASSPTGGRPDTQYF
>TRBJ1-3|TRBV9|-|-
TGTGCCAGCAGCGGAACTACAGGATCAGGAAATGTAGGAAACACCATATATTTT
CASSGTTGSGNVGNTIYF
>TRBJ2-2|TRBV7-9|TRBD2|-
TGTGCCATCTACCCTAGGGCTAGCGGGAGTCCCACCGGGGAGCTGTTTTTT
CAIYPRASGSPTGELFF
>TRBJ2-7|TRBV19|-|-
TGTGCCAGTAGTATAGGGACAGCGGCCTACGAGCAGTACTTC
CASSIGTAAYEQYF
>TRBJ1-2|TRBV28|-|-
TGTGCCAGCAGTGGGACGGTCTATGGCTACACCTTC
CASSGTVYGYTF
>TRBJ1-6|TRBV5-6|TRBD1|-
TGTGCCAGCAGCCTACAGGGGAGTTATTCACCCCTCCACTTT
CASSLQGSYSPLHF
>TRBJ1-2|TRBV28|-|-
TGTGCCAGCAGAAATAACCAGGGATATGGCTACACCTTC
CASRNNQGYGYTF
>TRBJ1-2|TRBV10-3|-|-
TGTGCCATCAGTGAGAGACCTCCAGGAGAGGATAATGGCTACACCTTC
CAISERPPGEDNGYTF
>TRBJ2-7|TRBV18|-|-
TGTGCCAGCTCACCAGACACTTATGGGAACTCCTACGAGCAGTACTTC
CASSPDTYGNSYEQYF
>TRBJ1-5|TRBV7-2|-|-
TGTGCCAGCAGCTTAGGAGGGTATAGCAATCAGCCCCAGCATTTT
CASSLGGYSNQPQHF
>TRBJ1-1|TRBV5-5|-|-
TGTGCCAGCAGCTTGGAGGGGCCGATGAACACTGAAGCTTTCTTT
CASSLEGPMNTEAFF
>TRBJ2-2|TRBV7-9|-|-
TGTGCCAGCTTCCAAAGTGGGGGTGGCACCGGGGAGCTGTTTTTT
CASFQSGGGTGELFF
>TRBJ1-3|TRBV4-1|-|-
TGCGCCAGCAGCCCCCAGGGACCTGGAAACACCATATATTTT
CASSPQGPGNTIYF
>TRBJ2-7|TRBV5-5|-|-
TGTGCCAGCAGCGCTGTAAGAAAACTAGCGCAGTACTTC
CASSAVRKLAQYF
>TRBJ2-1|TRBV28|TRBD1|-
TGTGCCAGCAGTTCCAACCTCGGCTCGACAGGGGGCCAAGAGCAGTTCTTC
CASSSNLGSTGGQEQFF
>TRBJ2-7|TRBV7-2|TRBD2|-
TGTGCCAGCAGCCGCCCCTTATGGCGGGGGTCCTACGAGCAGTACTTC
CASSRPLWRGSYEQYF
>TRBJ1-5|TRBV2|-|once
TGTGCCAGCAGGGAGTATAGCAATCAGCCCCAGCATTTT
CASREYSNQPQHF
>TRBJ2-7|TRBV10-3|-|-
TGTGCCATCAGTCGGACAGAGACCTACGAGCAGTACTTC
CAISRTETYEQYF
>TRBJ1-5|TRBV19|-|-
TGTGCCAGTAGTATCTCGGTCGCGGGAGAGCCCCAGCATTTT
CASSISVAGEPQHF
>TRBJ1-2|TRBV18|TRBD1|-
TGTGCCAGCTCACCTTCCGGGACAGCTAACTATGGCTACACCTTC
CASSPSGTANYGYTF
>TRBJ1-2|TRBV6-1|-|-
TGTGCCAGCAGTAATCCGGGACGGCAACACTATGGCTACACCTTC
CASSNPGRQHYGYTF
>TRBJ1-2|TRBV4-1|-|-
TGCGCCAGCAGCCAATTCTATGGCTACACCTTC
CASSQFYGYTF
>TRBJ1-2|TRBV29-1|-|-
TGCAGCGTTGAAGACCCATCAGGGCACTATGGCTACACCTTC
CSVEDPSGHYGYTF
>TRBJ2-3|TRBV7-3|-|-
TGTGCCAGCAGCTTAATGCCGGGCACAGATACGCAGTATTTT
CASSLMPGTDTQYF
>TRBJ1-2|TRBV6-6|TRBD1|-
TGTGCCAGTTTACCCGGGACAGGTGATGATGGCTACACCTTC
CASLPGTGDDGYTF
>TRBJ2-1|TRBV7-6|TRBD2|-
TGTGCCAGCAGCTTAGTGAGCGGGGGGGGCAGGAATGAGCAGTTCTTC
CASSLVSGGGRNEQFF